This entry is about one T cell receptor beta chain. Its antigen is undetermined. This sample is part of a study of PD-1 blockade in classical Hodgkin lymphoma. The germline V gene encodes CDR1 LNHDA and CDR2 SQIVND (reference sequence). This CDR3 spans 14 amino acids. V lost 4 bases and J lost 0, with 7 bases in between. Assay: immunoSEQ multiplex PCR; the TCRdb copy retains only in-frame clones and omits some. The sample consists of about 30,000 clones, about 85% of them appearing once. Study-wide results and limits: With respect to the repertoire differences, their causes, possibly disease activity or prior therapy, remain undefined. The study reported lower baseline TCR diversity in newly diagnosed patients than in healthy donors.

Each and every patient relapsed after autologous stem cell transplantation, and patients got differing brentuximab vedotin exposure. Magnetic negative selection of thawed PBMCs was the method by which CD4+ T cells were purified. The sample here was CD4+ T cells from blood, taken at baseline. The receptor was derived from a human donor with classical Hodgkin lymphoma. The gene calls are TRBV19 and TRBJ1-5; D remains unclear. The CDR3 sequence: CASSNPDSNQPQHF. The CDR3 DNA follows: TGTGCCAGTAGTAACCCAGATAGCAATCAGCCCCAGCATTTT.